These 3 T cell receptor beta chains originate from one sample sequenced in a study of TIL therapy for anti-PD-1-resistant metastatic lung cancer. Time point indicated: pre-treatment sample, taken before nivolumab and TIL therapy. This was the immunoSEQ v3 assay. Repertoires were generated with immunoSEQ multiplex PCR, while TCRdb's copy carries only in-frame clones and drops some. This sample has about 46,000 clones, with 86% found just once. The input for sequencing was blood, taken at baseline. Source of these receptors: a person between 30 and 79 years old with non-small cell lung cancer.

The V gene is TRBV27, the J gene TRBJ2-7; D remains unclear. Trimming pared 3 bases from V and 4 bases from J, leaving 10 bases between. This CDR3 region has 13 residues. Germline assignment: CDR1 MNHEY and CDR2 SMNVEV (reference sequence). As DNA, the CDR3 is TGTGCCAGCAGTTTCGGGTATGGGTACGAGCAGTACTTC. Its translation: CASSFGYGYEQYF.

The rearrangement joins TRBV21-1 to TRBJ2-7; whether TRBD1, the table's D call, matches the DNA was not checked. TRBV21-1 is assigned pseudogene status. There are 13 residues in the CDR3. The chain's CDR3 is CASRMTGTYEQYF. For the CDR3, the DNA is TGTGCCAGCAGGATGACAGGGACCTACGAGCAGTACTTC.

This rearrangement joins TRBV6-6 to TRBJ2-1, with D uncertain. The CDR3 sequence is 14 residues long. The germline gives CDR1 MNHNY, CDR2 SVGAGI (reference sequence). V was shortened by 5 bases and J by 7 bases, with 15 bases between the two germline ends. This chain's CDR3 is CASSATLAGNEQFF. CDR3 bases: TGTGCCAGCAGTGCGACCCTGGCCGGTAATGAGCAGTTCTTC.